This T cell receptor beta chain is from a study of blood T cell repertoires in COVID-19. Turning to the study itself: Specimens from acute and convalescent COVID-19 originated in the United States, Italy and Spain. PBMCs, B-cell-depleted T cells, or T cells were the source of the cDNA or gDNA that made up the material.

Germline values: CDR1 LNHDA, CDR2 SQIVND (reference sequence). V lost 0 bases to trimming and J lost 1 base; unmatched junction nucleotides: 5. The CDR3 length is 17 residues. In the study's own analysis: Reference gene primer amplification in the assay estimated nucleated cell counts. The method was immunoSEQ multiplex PCR; TCRdb's version includes in-frame clones alone and lacks a portion of them. The DNA was the basis for D and trimming; V, J and clone size are from that table. Seen here are around 91,000 clones, roughly 78% observed once, and the top ten hold around 18%. V gene TRBV19 combines with J gene TRBJ2-3; 9 bases agree with TRBD2. The receptor was derived from a woman aged 80 or older with active or convalescent COVID-19. The sequencing input was peripheral blood. The CDR3 sequence is CASSIDPAGGGTDTQYF. The CDR3 DNA follows: TGTGCCAGTAGTATAGATCCAGCGGGAGGAGGCACAGATACGCAGTATTTT.